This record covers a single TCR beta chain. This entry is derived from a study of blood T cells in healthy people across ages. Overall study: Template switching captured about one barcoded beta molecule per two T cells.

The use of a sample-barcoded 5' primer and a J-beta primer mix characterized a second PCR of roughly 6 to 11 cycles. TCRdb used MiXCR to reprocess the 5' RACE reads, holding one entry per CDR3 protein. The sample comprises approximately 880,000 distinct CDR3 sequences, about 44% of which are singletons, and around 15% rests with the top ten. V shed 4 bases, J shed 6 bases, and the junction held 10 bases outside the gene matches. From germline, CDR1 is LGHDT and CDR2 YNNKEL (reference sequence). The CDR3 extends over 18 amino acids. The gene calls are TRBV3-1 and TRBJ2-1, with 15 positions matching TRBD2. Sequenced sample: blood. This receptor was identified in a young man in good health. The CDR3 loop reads CASSPRTSGGAPTNEQFF. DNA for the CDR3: TGTGCCAGCAGCCCGCGGACTAGCGGGGGGGCTCCTACCAATGAGCAGTTCTTC.